This T cell receptor (beta chain) was observed in a study of T cell responses to AZD1222 COVID-19 vaccine. CDR1 is KGHSH and CDR2 is LQKENI in the germline V gene. This CDR3 region has 12 residues. V gave up 6 bases and J gave up 4 bases, with 9 bases separating them. Study findings and constraints: Nearly half of spike-specific TCRs reportedly target variant regions that are unmutated in the B.1.351 and B.1.1.7 variants. Spike regions recognized by vaccine-associated CD4 TCRs spanned the protein, led by 160-218 and 743-854.

Repertoires were generated with immunoSEQ multiplex PCR, while TCRdb's copy carries only in-frame clones and drops some. The table includes 200,000 to 250,000 clones, 85% to 95% detected once. A remark on this clone: Antigen specificity is unknown.

The material sequenced was peripheral blood, taken on day 0 of MenACWY control vaccination. The origin of this receptor is an adult in good health. The chain couples TRBV18 to TRBJ1-1; D is unresolved. CDR3: CASSSAGTEAFF. The CDR3 region has the DNA TGTGCCAGCTCTTCGGCCGGCACTGAAGCTTTCTTT.